These T cell receptor beta chains were read from a single sample in a study of PD-L1 blockade in urothelial cancer. Generated by immunoSEQ multiplex PCR, the TCRdb table keeps only in-frame clones and is missing some. The sample consists of tens of thousands of clones, 86% of them appearing once. Sequencing was performed on PBMCs, taken around atezolizumab (anti-PD-L1) treatment. These TCRs come from a man aged 50 to 59 with urothelial cancer. CDR3s include the opening cysteine and the closing phenylalanine or tryptophan. Each record gives: V gene, clone size, J gene, D gene, CDR3 protein, CDR3 DNA. D genes are given only for firm matches. Clone size is shown for a subset of rows, as once, few, many or a class of expanded clone.

TRBV7-3,.,TRBJ2-2,.,CASSLTPVTGELFF,TGTGCCAGCAGCTTAACCCCAGTGACCGGGGAGCTGTTTTTT
TRBV10-3,.,TRBJ1-6,.,CAISERNSGDNSPLHF,TGTGCCATCAGTGAGAGGAACAGCGGGGATAATTCACCCCTCCACTTT
TRBV11-2,.,TRBJ2-7,.,CASSLAGSQYF,TGTGCCAGCAGCTTAGCGGGGTCGCAGTACTTC
TRBV28,.,TRBJ1-2,.,CASGPLRGGYTF,TGTGCCAGCGGTCCCCTACGAGGGGGCTACACCTTC
TRBV27,.,TRBJ1-2,.,CASSSYRYYGYTF,TGTGCCAGCAGTTCCTACAGGTACTATGGCTACACCTTC
TRBV19,few,TRBJ2-7,TRBD1,CASSWGTGTYEQYF,TGTGCCAGTAGTTGGGGGACAGGGACCTACGAGCAGTACTTC
TRBV6-1,.,TRBJ1-6,.,CASTRLTGSESPLHF,TGTGCCAGCACCAGACTCACAGGGTCTGAATCACCCCTCCACTTT
TRBV28,.,TRBJ2-7,.,CASRGGADEQYF,TGTGCCAGCAGGGGGGGGGCGGACGAGCAGTACTTC
TRBV5-5,.,TRBJ2-5,.,CASSLGHGSGETQYF,TGTGCCAGCAGCCTCGGACACGGAAGTGGGGAGACCCAGTACTTC
TRBV5-3,.,TRBJ1-5,TRBD1,CARSCPTEGQGSNQPQHF,TGTGCCAGAAGCTGCCCCACAGAAGGACAGGGCTCGAATCAGCCCCAGCATTTT
TRBV27,once,TRBJ2-2,TRBD2,CASSPGTSGTGELFF,TGTGCCAGCAGTCCCGGGACTAGCGGGACCGGGGAGCTGTTTTTT
TRBV9,.,TRBJ2-7,.,CASSVAPVYEQYF,TGTGCCAGCAGCGTAGCTCCGGTCTACGAGCAGTACTTC
TRBV19,.,TRBJ2-3,.,CASSTTAWTDTQYF,TGTGCCAGTAGTACTACAGCCTGGACTGATACGCAGTATTTT
TRBV6-6,.,TRBJ1-2,.,CASSQGGYTF,TGTGCCAGCAGTCAGGGGGGCTACACCTTC
TRBV19,.,TRBJ2-7,TRBD1,CASSRLKSGTGVHEQYF,TGTGCCAGTAGCCGACTTAAGTCCGGGACAGGGGTCCACGAGCAGTACTTC
TRBV28,.,TRBJ1-5,.,CASSPREVNRQPQHF,TGTGCCAGCAGCCCCCGAGAGGTGAATCGTCAGCCCCAGCATTTT
TRBV19,few,TRBJ2-7,.,CASSMTTAYEQYF,TGTGCCAGTAGTATGACCACAGCCTACGAGCAGTACTTC
TRBV5-5,.,TRBJ2-5,TRBD2,CASSQTSGRAWGETQYF,TGTGCCAGCAGTCAGACTAGCGGGAGGGCCTGGGGGGAGACCCAGTACTTC
TRBV6-1,.,TRBJ1-5,.,CASMLGARQPQHF,TGTGCCAGCATGTTAGGGGCCCGTCAGCCCCAGCATTTT
TRBV9,few,TRBJ1-1,.,CASSVLAWGAGTEAFF,TGTGCCAGCAGCGTACTTGCCTGGGGCGCAGGGACTGAAGCTTTCTTT
TRBV5-6,once,TRBJ2-5,.,CASSGGETQYF,TGTGCCAGCAGCGGAGGGGAGACCCAGTACTTC
TRBV27,.,TRBJ1-6,TRBD1,CASSTDRESPLHF,TGTGCCAGCAGTACAGACAGGGAATCACCCCTCCACTTT
TRBV10-2,few,TRBJ2-1,.,CASSDRGNDEQFF,TGCGCCAGCAGTGATCGGGGTAACGATGAGCAGTTCTTC
TRBV5-6,.,TRBJ2-2,.,CASSLGAPSTGELFF,TGTGCCAGCAGCCTGGGGGCCCCAAGCACCGGGGAGCTGTTTTTT
TRBV7-8,.,TRBJ2-1,.,CASSLVPASSYNEQFF,TGTGCCAGCAGCTTAGTTCCAGCGTCGTCCTACAATGAGCAGTTCTTC
TRBV5-6,.,TRBJ2-2,.,CASSLLSGANTGELFF,TGTGCCAGCAGCCTCCTTAGCGGAGCGAACACCGGGGAGCTGTTTTTT
TRBV5-4,.,TRBJ2-7,.,CASSSEYEQYF,TGTGCCAGCAGTTCGGAGTACGAGCAGTACTTC
TRBV7-9,.,TRBJ2-7,.,CASSQRGVSGAGAYEQYF,TGTGCCAGCAGCCAAAGAGGAGTTAGCGGAGCGGGCGCCTACGAGCAGTACTTC
TRBV30,once,TRBJ2-7,TRBD2,CAWKASGTSYEQYF,TGTGCCTGGAAGGCTAGCGGGACCTCCTACGAGCAGTACTTC
TRBV7-7,.,TRBJ2-5,TRBD2,CASSYLAGPPQETQYF,TGTGCTAGCAGCTACTTAGCGGGCCCCCCTCAAGAGACCCAGTACTTC
TRBV11-2,.,TRBJ1-6,.,CASSLGRAKNNSPLHF,TGTGCCAGCAGCTTAGGCAGGGCCAAGAATAATTCACCCCTCCACTTT
TRBV11-2,few,TRBJ1-3,.,CASSSTGGSSGNTIYF,TGTGCCAGCAGCTCCACCGGGGGTAGCTCTGGAAACACCATATATTTT